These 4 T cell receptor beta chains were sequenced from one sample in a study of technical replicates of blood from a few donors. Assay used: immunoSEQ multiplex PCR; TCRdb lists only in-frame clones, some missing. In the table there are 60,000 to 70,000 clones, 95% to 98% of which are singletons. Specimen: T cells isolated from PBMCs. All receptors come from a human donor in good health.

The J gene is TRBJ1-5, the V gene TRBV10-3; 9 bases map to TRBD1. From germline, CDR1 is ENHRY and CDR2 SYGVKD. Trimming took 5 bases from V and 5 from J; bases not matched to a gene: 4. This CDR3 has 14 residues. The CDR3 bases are TGTGCCATCAGTAAGACAGGGGGGGATCAGCCCCAGCATTTT. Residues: CAISKTGGDQPQHF.

CDR3 in amino acids: CASSLDRGGGTDTQYF. The CDR3 coding sequence is TGTGCCAGCAGCTTAGATCGGGGCGGGGGGACAGATACGCAGTATTTT. The V and J genes are TRBV11-2 and TRBJ2-3; 8 bases line up with TRBD2. The CDR3 has 16 residues. V was clipped by 0 bases and J by 3 bases; unmatched bases: 5. CDR1 SGHAT and CDR2 FQNNGV come from the germline V gene.

As DNA, the CDR3 is TGTGCCAGCAGTTTATCCACACCACTAGCGGGATCTAGCGAGCAGTACTTC. It specifies CASSLSTPLAGSSEQYF. The J gene is TRBJ2-7, the V gene TRBV27, with 10 bases matching TRBD2. Germline values: CDR1 MNHEY, CDR2 SMNVEV (reference sequence). The trim removed 0 bases at V and 6 bases at J, leaving 11 bases unmatched. This CDR3 has 17 amino acids.

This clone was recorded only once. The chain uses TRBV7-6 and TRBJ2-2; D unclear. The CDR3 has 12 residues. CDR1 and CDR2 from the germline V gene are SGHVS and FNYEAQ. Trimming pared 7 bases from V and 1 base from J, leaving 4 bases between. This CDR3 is CASTRNTGELFF. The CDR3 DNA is TGTGCCAGCACTAGGAACACCGGGGAGCTGTTTTTT.